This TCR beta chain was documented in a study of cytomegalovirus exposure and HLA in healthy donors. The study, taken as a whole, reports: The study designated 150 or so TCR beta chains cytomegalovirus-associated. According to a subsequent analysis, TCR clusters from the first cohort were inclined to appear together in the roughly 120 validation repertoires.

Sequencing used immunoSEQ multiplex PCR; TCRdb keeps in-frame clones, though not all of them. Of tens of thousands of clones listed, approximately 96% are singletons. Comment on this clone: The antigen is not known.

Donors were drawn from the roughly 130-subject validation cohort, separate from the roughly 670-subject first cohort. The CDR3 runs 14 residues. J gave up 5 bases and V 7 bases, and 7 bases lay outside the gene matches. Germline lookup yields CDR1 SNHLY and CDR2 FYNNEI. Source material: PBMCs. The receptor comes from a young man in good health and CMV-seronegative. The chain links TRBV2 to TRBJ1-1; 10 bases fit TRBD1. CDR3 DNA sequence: TGTGCCAGCACCGGGACAGGGGTTAAGACTGAAGCTTTCTTT. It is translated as CASTGTGVKTEAFF.